These T cell receptor beta chains were read from a single sample in a study of blood T cell repertoires in COVID-19. TCRdb's copy holds only in-frame clones and misses some; the assay was immunoSEQ multiplex PCR. The profile shows around 200,000 clones, 86% of them singletons. The sequencing input was peripheral blood. Receptors were obtained from a man between 65 and 85 years old with active or convalescent COVID-19. Both conserved end residues are part of each CDR3. A D gene is named only where the DNA matches it firmly. For some rows the clone size is stated as once, few or many, or as a class when expanded; others skip it.

cdr3_nt cdr3_aa v_call d_call cdr3_length clone_size j_call
TGTGCCAGCAGCCCGGAACAGGGGCCCGGCTACACCTTC CASSPEQGPGYTF TRBV12-3/TRBV12-4 TRBD1 13 NA TRBJ1-2
TGTGCCATCAGTGAGGGGGGCTATTCCTACAATGAGCAGTTCTTC CAISEGGYSYNEQFF TRBV10-3 NA 15 NA TRBJ2-1
TGTGCCAGCAGCTTCCCGGGACAGGGGGACACTGAAGCTTTCTTT CASSFPGQGDTEAFF TRBV11-2 TRBD1 15 NA TRBJ1-1
TGCAGCGGGATGACTAGCGGGTACGAGCAGTACTTC CSGMTSGYEQYF TRBV29-1 TRBD2 12 NA TRBJ2-7
TGCGCCAGCAGCTTGGGTTCGGGGAGAGATTACGAGCAGTACTTC CASSLGSGRDYEQYF TRBV5-1 NA 15 NA TRBJ2-7
TGTGCCAGCAGCTTATTTGGGACAGACTACGAGCAGTACTTC CASSLFGTDYEQYF TRBV7-6 TRBD1 14 NA TRBJ2-7
TGTGCCACCAGCAGTACAGGGCTGAACACTGAAGCTTTCTTT CATSSTGLNTEAFF TRBV15 NA 14 NA TRBJ1-1
TGTGCCAGCAGGGAGGACAGGGCCCACTTTGGGAGCAATCAGCCCCAGCATTTT CASREDRAHFGSNQPQHF TRBV2 TRBD1 18 NA TRBJ1-5
TGTGCCAGTAGTTCCGGAGGTTCTGGAAACACCATATATTTT CASSSGGSGNTIYF TRBV19 NA 14 once TRBJ1-3
TGCGCCAGCAGCGAACAGGGGAACACTGAAGCTTTCTTT CASSEQGNTEAFF TRBV5-1 NA 13 NA TRBJ1-1
TGTGCCAGCAGCTTGGAACCTGCAGGGGGCAACGCTGAAGCTTTCTTT CASSLEPAGGNAEAFF TRBV5-4 TRBD1 16 NA TRBJ1-1
TGTGCCAGCAGCTTGGGTCGGGATGAAAAACTGTTTTTT CASSLGRDEKLFF TRBV5-6 NA 13 NA TRBJ1-4
TGCGCCAGCAGCCGAGGGACAGGGGAAGAAAAACTGTTTTTT CASSRGTGEEKLFF TRBV5-1 TRBD1 14 NA TRBJ1-4
TGTGCCAGCTCACCACGGCAGGGGCACACTGAAGCTTTCTTT CASSPRQGHTEAFF TRBV18 NA 14 NA TRBJ1-1
TGTGCCAGCTCTGAAGGGGGAGGTATGACAGATACGCAGTATTTT CASSEGGGMTDTQYF TRBV2 NA 15 NA TRBJ2-3
TGCGCCAGCAGCCACAAAACAGGGGGCTATGGCTACACCTTC CASSHKTGGYGYTF TRBV4-3 TRBD1 14 NA TRBJ1-2
TGTGCCAGCAGTTACTCGGGGGGAGGGAACAATGAGCAGTTCTTC CASSYSGGGNNEQFF TRBV6-5 TRBD2 15 NA TRBJ2-1
TGTGCCACCAGCAGAGCGGGACAGGGGGCGGCAGATACGCAGTATTTT CATSRAGQGAADTQYF TRBV15 TRBD1 16 NA TRBJ2-3
TGTGCCAGCACTGGGGGCCTAGCGGCGACCTACAATGAGCAGTTCTTC CASTGGLAATYNEQFF TRBV2 NA 16 NA TRBJ2-1
TGTGCCAGCAGCCACCGAGCGGTATTAACTGGCTACACCTTC CASSHRAVLTGYTF TRBV13 NA 14 NA TRBJ1-2
TGTGCCAGCAGCTTGGGGACAGGCGCAGCTTTCTTT CASSLGTGAAFF TRBV12-3/TRBV12-4 TRBD1 12 NA TRBJ1-1
TGCGCCAGCAGCTTGGCCCGAGTCAGGGATGGTGCTTTCTTT CASSLARVRDGAFF TRBV5-1 NA 14 NA TRBJ1-1
TGTGCCAGCAGTTACGACCGACAGTCCTCTGGAAACACCATATATTTT CASSYDRQSSGNTIYF TRBV6-5 NA 16 once TRBJ1-3
TGCGCCAGCAGCCTTAGCGGGAGGCCCGGCGAGCAGTTCTTC CASSLSGRPGEQFF TRBV5-1 TRBD2 14 NA TRBJ2-1
TGTGCCAGCAGCATAGCGTGGTCGGGTGAGCAGTTCTTC CASSIAWSGEQFF TRBV11-2 NA 13 few TRBJ2-1
TGTGCCAGCAGCGGAGTTATGAACACTGAAGCTTTCTTT CASSGVMNTEAFF TRBV9 NA 13 NA TRBJ1-1
TGTGCCAGCAGCTTAGGGACTCAACCCCAGCATTTT CASSLGTQPQHF TRBV7-9 NA 12 NA TRBJ1-5
TGCAGCGTTTTCGGGACAGGGAATTCTGGTGGCTACACCTTC CSVFGTGNSGGYTF TRBV29-1 TRBD1 14 NA TRBJ1-2
TGTGCCAGCTCACCACAACCCCAGACAGGAAGTTACGAGCAGTACTTC CASSPQPQTGSYEQYF TRBV18 NA 16 NA TRBJ2-7
TGTGCCAGCTCACCAGCTTCCGGACAGGCTAACTATGGCTACACCTTC CASSPASGQANYGYTF TRBV18 TRBD1 16 NA TRBJ1-2
TGTGCCACCGAATCGTCCGGGGTGGGTGAGCAGTTCTTC CATESSGVGEQFF TRBV24-1 NA 13 NA TRBJ2-1
TGTGCCACCAGCAGAGATCTGAGCTCTGGGGCCAACGTCCTGACTTTC CATSRDLSSGANVLTF TRBV15 NA 16 few TRBJ2-6
TGCAGTGCTAGACGGGGGGAGCAGTACTTC CSARRGEQYF TRBV20-1 NA 10 many TRBJ2-7
TGTGCCAGCAGTTCCCCTATTTCGGCCGATCCTACGGGAGGGCCTAGGCCCCCTACCTACGAGCAGTACTTC CASSSPISADPTGGPRPPTYEQYF TRBV28 TRBD2 24 few TRBJ2-7
TGTGCTAGTGGCCCTGAGGGGGTAGCGGGCACTGAAGCTTTCTTT CASGPEGVAGTEAFF TRBV12-5 NA 15 NA TRBJ1-1
TGCGCCAGCAGCCAAGATCTAACAGGGAGCTCCTACAATGAGCAGTTCTTC CASSQDLTGSSYNEQFF TRBV4-3 NA 17 NA TRBJ2-1
TGTGCCAGCAGCCTCACGGACAGGGAGAACACCGGGGAGCTGTTTTTT CASSLTDRENTGELFF TRBV28 TRBD1 16 NA TRBJ2-2
TGCGCCAGCAGCCTCACACAGGGGCAATCCTATGGCTACACCTTC CASSLTQGQSYGYTF TRBV4-3 TRBD1 15 once TRBJ1-2
TGTGCCAGCAGCCTCCTCCCCGGGACAGGGAGAGGCGGCTACACCTTC CASSLLPGTGRGGYTF TRBV7-6 TRBD1 16 NA TRBJ1-2
TGTGCCAGCAGTTACTACCGGGACAGACAAGAGACCCAGTACTTC CASSYYRDRQETQYF TRBV6-2/TRBV6-3 TRBD1 15 NA TRBJ2-5
TGTGCCAGCAACGGACTAGCGGGTAGCTCCTACGAGCAGTACTTC CASNGLAGSSYEQYF TRBV27 TRBD2 15 NA TRBJ2-7
TGCGCCAGCAGCCAAGAATGGAGCTCCTACAATGAGCAGTTCTTC CASSQEWSSYNEQFF TRBV4-3 NA 15 NA TRBJ2-1
TGTGCCAGTAGTATCCACAGGGGGCGTATGGCCGGGGAGCTGTTTTTT CASSIHRGRMAGELFF TRBV19 TRBD1 16 NA TRBJ2-2
TGTGCCAGCAGCCAAGGAGCTAGGGGCAGCAATCAGCCCCAGCATTTT CASSQGARGSNQPQHF TRBV14 NA 16 NA TRBJ1-5
TGCGCCCGCCGCGGCGGGGGGGTTGAGGACACTGAAGCTTTCTTT CARRGGGVEDTEAFF TRBV5-1 NA 15 NA TRBJ1-1
TGTGCCAGCAGGACAGGCCGTGCAACTAATGAAAAACTGTTTTTT CASRTGRATNEKLFF TRBV6-5 NA 15 NA TRBJ1-4
TGTGCCAGCAGTGAGTCTAGGGCGGGTAACTATGGCTACACCTTC CASSESRAGNYGYTF TRBV2 NA 15 NA TRBJ1-2
TGCGCCAGCACGACAGACCCCGGGGAGCTGTTTTTT CASTTDPGELFF TRBV10-2 NA 12 few TRBJ2-2
TGTGCCAGCAGCGTGGGGGGACAGGGTATTAAGCCCCAGCATTTT CASSVGGQGIKPQHF TRBV9 TRBD1 15 NA TRBJ1-5
TGTGCCAGCAGTTCCACAGGAGCCTACGAGCAGTACTTC CASSSTGAYEQYF TRBV27 NA 13 NA TRBJ2-7
TGCTCTAAGAAAAACACTGAAGCTTTCTTT CSKKNTEAFF TRBV12-2 NA 10 NA TRBJ1-1
TGTGCCAGCAGCCACAGGGGACAGGACCTTGAAAAACTGTTTTTT CASSHRGQDLEKLFF TRBV6-6 TRBD1 15 NA TRBJ1-4
TGTGCCAGCAGTCATACTAGCGGGGGTTACAATGAGCAGTTCTTC CASSHTSGGYNEQFF TRBV6-2/TRBV6-3 TRBD2 15 NA TRBJ2-1